Listed here is a single T cell receptor beta chain. This clone was observed many times. Its antigen remains unidentified. No much larger clone is present one base from it, and per-base qualities are unavailable. The germline V gene specifies SGHAT as CDR1 and FQNNGV as CDR2. Cut back by 6 bases and 0 bases, the V and J ends lie 14 bases apart. The CDR3 sequence holds 15 residues, the cysteine and phenylalanine included. Only the CDR3 portion is preserved as DNA: 45 bases, with reading frame beginning at the first base. None of the patients had been given any treatment before thyroid surgery. Patient clinical samples collected from about 2012 to 2019 were retrospectively analysed using T-cell receptor beta sequencing. The method was PCR. This sample was sequenced with an Illumina HiSeq 4000. High-throughput sequencing was used to profile the CDR3 region of the TCR beta-chain in every patient. Per the source publication's procedure: The researchers built a classifier to tell apart papillary thyroid cancer patients with distant metastasis, based on CDR3 differences among clinicopathological groups. Repertoire diversity was assessed with the Shannon index, and tumor-blood repertoire similarity with the Morisita-Horn index. The public reads were reanalyzed by TCRdb: fastp trimming at Q25, MiXCR alignment, in-frame beta chains only. What appears here as the V and J calls and clone size reflects TCRdb's work, not the paper's. The sample contains about 28,000 clones, 20% to 25% of them found a single time. The ten largest clones add up to about two fifths of the sample.

The data are from a study of metastatic and nonmetastatic thyroid tumors (dated by TCRdb to the early 2020s). Describing the broader study: For patients with malignant and with benign thyroid disease, the researchers compared repertoires between peripheral blood samples and tumor or nodule tissue samples.

Study-level results and caveats: TCR beta diversity was reported as significantly higher in malignant tumors than in benign nodules, in both blood and tumor samples.

The source is a female donor with papillary thyroid cancer or a benign thyroid nodule (not recorded which). Some clones in this sample may be carry-over from other donors' samples. This sequence uses TRBV11-2 and TRBJ2-5; a confident D gene designation cannot be given. The sample was blood. The nucleotide sequence reads as follows: TGTGCCAGCAGTCACAACCGCGGCAACCAAGAGACCCAGTACTTC. The resulting protein is CASSHNRGNQETQYF.